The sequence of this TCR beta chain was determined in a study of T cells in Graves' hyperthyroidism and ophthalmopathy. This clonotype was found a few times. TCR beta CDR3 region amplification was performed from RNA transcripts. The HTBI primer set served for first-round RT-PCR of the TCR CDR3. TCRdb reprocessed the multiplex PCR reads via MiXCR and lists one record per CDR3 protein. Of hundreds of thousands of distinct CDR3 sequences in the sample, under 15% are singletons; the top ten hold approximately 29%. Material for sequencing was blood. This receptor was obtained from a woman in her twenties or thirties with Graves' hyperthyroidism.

The CDR3 loop reads CASKLGTDTQYF. The CDR3 DNA follows: TGTGCCAGCAAGCTAGGGACAGATACGCAGTATTTT. V usage is TRBV12-3 or TRBV12-4 and J usage is TRBJ2-3; D ambiguous. V lost 7 bases to trimming and J lost 3 bases, with 8 bases between them. CDR3 length: 12 amino acids.